This TCR beta chain derives from a study of CD8 T cells in Susac syndrome. Losses at the gene ends were 1 base for V and 8 bases for J; bases not matched to a gene: 3. This CDR3 comprises 14 residues. Random-hexamer reverse transcription was applied to roughly 0.5 to 1 ug RNA. TCRdb re-analysed the immunoSEQ multiplex PCR reads in MiXCR, keeping a single row per CDR3 protein. The sample lists around 200,000 distinct CDR3 sequences; 85% to 95% were seen once. This receptor was taken from a human donor with Susac syndrome. The chain carries TRBV12-3 or TRBV12-4 and TRBJ2-1; 9 bases align to TRBD1. The sequenced material came from CD8+ T cells from PBMCs. The CDR3 loop is CASSLGQGGDEQFF. The CDR3 DNA reads as TGTGCCAGCAGTTTAGGACAGGGGGGGGATGAGCAGTTCTTC.